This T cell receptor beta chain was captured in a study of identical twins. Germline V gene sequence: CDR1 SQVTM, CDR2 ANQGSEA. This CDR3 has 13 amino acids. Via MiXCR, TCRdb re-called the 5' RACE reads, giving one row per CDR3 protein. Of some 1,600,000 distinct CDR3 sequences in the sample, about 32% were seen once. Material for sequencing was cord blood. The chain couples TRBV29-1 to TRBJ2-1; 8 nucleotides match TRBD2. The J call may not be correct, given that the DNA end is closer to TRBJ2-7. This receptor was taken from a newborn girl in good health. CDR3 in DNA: TGCAGCGTAAGCGGGGGAGACAACAATGAGCAGTACTTC. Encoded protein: CSVSGGDNNEQYF.